This T cell receptor beta chain was profiled in a study of OX40 agonist ivuxolimab in advanced cancers. Study conclusions and caveats: Certain nonresponders likewise exhibited a low normalized T-cell clonal expansion. At doses 0.1 to 3.0 mg/kg, CD4+ and CD8+ clones expanded. More expanded clones were found, on average, in CD8+ than in CD4+ T cells.

At cycle 4 day 1, cycle 7 day 1, and baseline, blood was sampled. Sequencing used immunoSEQ multiplex PCR; TCRdb keeps in-frame clones, though not all of them. The sample records roughly 50,000 clones, approximately 78% being singletons. Points on this clone: Its specificity is not known.

The trim removed 5 bases at V and 0 bases at J, leaving 9 bases unmatched. This CDR3 comprises 16 residues. Germline V lookup: CDR1 SGHNT, CDR2 YENEEA. The receptor comes from an adult with an advanced solid tumor such as melanoma, head and neck, liver or kidney cancer. Sample: CD4+ or CD8+ T cells sorted from blood, taken in a trial of the OX40 agonist ivuxolimab. J is TRBJ2-7 and V is TRBV11-3; 8 nucleotides align to TRBD1. CDR3 sequence reads: CASSQGQGSGSYEQYF. The CDR3 coding sequence is TGTGCCAGCAGCCAAGGACAGGGTTCTGGCTCCTACGAGCAGTACTTC.